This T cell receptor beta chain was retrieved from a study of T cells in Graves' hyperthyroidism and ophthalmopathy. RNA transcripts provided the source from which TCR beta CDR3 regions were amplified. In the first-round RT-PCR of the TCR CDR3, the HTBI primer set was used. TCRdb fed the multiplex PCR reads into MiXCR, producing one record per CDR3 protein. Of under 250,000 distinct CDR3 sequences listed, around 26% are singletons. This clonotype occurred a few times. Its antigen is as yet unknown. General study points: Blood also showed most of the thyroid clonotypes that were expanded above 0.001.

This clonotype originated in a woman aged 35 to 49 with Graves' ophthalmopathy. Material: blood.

CDR3 DNA sequence: TGTGCCAGCAGCCCCCGTACCACTGAAGCTTTCTTT. Amino acid sequence: CASSPRTTEAFF. The V gene is TRBV7-8, the J gene TRBJ1-1; no clear D gene. Per germline, CDR1 SGHVS and CDR2 FQNEAQ. Trimming stripped 5 bases from V and 4 bases from J, with 8 bases between. This CDR3 has 12 amino acids.